Following are 3 T cell receptor beta chains from one sample sequenced in a study of shared clonotypes between healthy human individuals. Sequenced by immunoSEQ multiplex PCR; TCRdb stores in-frame clones only, minus some. Of more than 2 million clones in the sample, 95% were seen once. The sequencing sample was made of naive CD4+ T cells sorted from blood. Documented subset: CD45RA+ positively selected. The receptor set was obtained from a young man in good health.

On this clone itself: At one of its ends the junction is not consistent with the germline gene, which may arise from a read error. The J gene is TRBJ1-1, the V gene TRBV4-1, with 10 bases identical to TRBD1. This CDR3 spans 15 amino acids. The germline V gene has CDR1 MGHRA and CDR2 YSYEKL. The CDR3 protein is CASSQGDRGNTETFF. The CDR3 DNA follows: TGCGCCAGCAGCCAGGGGGACAGGGGAAACACTGAAACTTTCTTT.

This chain links TRBV5-4 with TRBJ1-5; D is unclear. This CDR3 has 13 amino acids. CDR1 is SGHNT, CDR2 YYREEE, per germline (reference sequence). Trimming left V 0 bases short and J 6 bases short, with 7 bases between. CDR3 nucleotide sequence: TGTGCCAGCAGCTTGGGGACGGGTCAGCCCCAGCATTTT. Its protein is CASSLGTGQPQHF.

This chain connects TRBV29-1 to TRBJ2-5; 12 bases are shared with TRBD2. This CDR3 has 14 residues. Germline V CDR1 and CDR2: SQVTM, ANQGSEA. The V and J ends lost 7 bases and 5 bases, in that order; junction bases with no gene match: 8. CDR3 in amino acids: CSARLAGVGETQYF. CDR3 coding DNA: TGCAGCGCCCGACTAGCGGGAGTGGGGGAGACCCAGTACTTC.